This T cell receptor (beta chain) came from a study of cytomegalovirus exposure and HLA in healthy donors. Trimming took 7 bases from V and 1 from J, leaving 14 bases between them. Germline V gene lookup returns CDR1 SEHNR and CDR2 FQNEAQ (reference sequence). The CDR3 consists of 16 residues. The primer mix had 60 Vbeta and 13 Jbeta primers. In the original analysis: Roughly 11 million shared chains were among the about 80 million unique TCR beta chains that a later analysis counted. Clones were read by immunoSEQ multiplex PCR, and TCRdb kept only the in-frame ones, dropping some. The V and J calls and clone size are taken from that table; D and trimming were inferred from the DNA. The repertoire holds 95,000 to 150,000 clones, with over 65% as singletons.

V usage is TRBV7-9 and J usage is TRBJ2-6; D is ambiguous. The sequenced material came from PBMCs. The clonotype was recovered from a man aged 25 to 45 in good health and CMV-seronegative. The CDR3 DNA is TGTGCCAGCACCCTTACTGGTGCTTCTGGGGCCAACGTCCTGACTTTC. Amino acid sequence: CASTLTGASGANVLTF.